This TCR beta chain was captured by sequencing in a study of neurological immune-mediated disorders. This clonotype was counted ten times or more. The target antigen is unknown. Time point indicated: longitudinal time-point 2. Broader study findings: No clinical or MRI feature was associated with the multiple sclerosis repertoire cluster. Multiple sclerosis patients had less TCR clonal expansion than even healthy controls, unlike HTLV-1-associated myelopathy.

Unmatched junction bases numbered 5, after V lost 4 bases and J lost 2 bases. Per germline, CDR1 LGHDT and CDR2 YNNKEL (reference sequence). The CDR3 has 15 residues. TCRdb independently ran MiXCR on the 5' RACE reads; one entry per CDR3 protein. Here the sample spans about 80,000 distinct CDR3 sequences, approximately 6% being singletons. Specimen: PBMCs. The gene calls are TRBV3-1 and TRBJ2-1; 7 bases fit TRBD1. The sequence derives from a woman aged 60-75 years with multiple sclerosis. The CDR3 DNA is TGTGCCAGCAGCCTCGACAGGGTGACCTACAATGAGCAGTTCTTC. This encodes CASSLDRVTYNEQFF.